The T cell receptor beta chain under discussion was sequenced for a study of blood T cell repertoires in COVID-19. Study-level information: Spain, Italy and the United States supplied samples that represented acute and convalescent COVID-19.

This clone was seen a single time. CDR3 size: 17 residues. CDR1 is MDHEN and CDR2 is SYDVKM in the germline V gene. The trim removed 6 bases at V and 0 bases at J, leaving 11 bases unmatched. In the original analysis: Reference gene primer amplification in the assay estimated nucleated cell counts. Generated by immunoSEQ multiplex PCR, the TCRdb table keeps only in-frame clones and is missing some. The D gene and trimming were derived from the DNA, and the V and J assignments and clone size from that table. The table shows tens of thousands of clones, with approximately 81% occurring only once. This receptor was identified in a woman in her 70s with acute or convalescent COVID-19. This rearrangement joins TRBV28 to TRBJ2-1, with 7 nucleotides matching TRBD1. The sequencing sample was made of peripheral blood. The CDR3 DNA reads TGTGCCAGCAGACTCCTACAGGGGTCCTACTCCTACAATGAGCAGTTCTTC. This gives the protein CASRLLQGSYSYNEQFF. Combining the CDR3 with reference TRBV28 and TRBJ2-1 gives the whole variable domain DVKVTQSSRYLVKRTGEKVFLECVQDMDHENMFWYRQDPGLGLRLIYFSYDVKMKEKGDIPEGYSVSREKKERFSLILESASTNQTSMYLCASRLLQGSYSYNEQFFGPGTRLTVL.